A single sample is the source of the 25 T cell receptor beta chains below, sequenced in a study of human T cells and chemical hapten exposure. Time point given: patch test 3, about 24 weeks after DPC sensitization. The treatment here: therapeutic diphenylcyclopropenone sensitization with weekly scalp DPC. TCRdb fed the RACE reads into MiXCR, producing one record per CDR3 protein. The table records about 160,000 distinct CDR3 sequences, approximately 30% of them present only once. Sequenced here: whole blood, sampled in connection with sensitization to the hapten diphenylcyclopropenone (DPC). These receptors all stem from a young woman with alopecia areata. Some clones in this sample may be carry-over from other donors' samples.

The CDR3 reads CASSPGREEQYF. CDR3 sequence (DNA): TGTGCCAGCAGTCCCGGGCGTGAGGAGCAGTACTTC. The chain carries TRBV7-9 and TRBJ2-7; no definite D call. Germline-derived CDR1 and CDR2 are SEHNR and FQNEAQ (reference sequence). The CDR3 runs to 12 residues. Trimming pared 6 bases from V and 7 bases from J, leaving 13 bases between.

This clonotype was seen at least ten times. This chain joins TRBV7-9 and TRBJ1-1, with a possible D match to TRBD1 (6 bases). This CDR3 region has 15 residues. Germline V CDR1 and CDR2: SEHNR, FQNEAQ (reference sequence). Trimming removed 4 bases from V and 5 bases from J, with 17 bases in between. The DNA of the CDR3 is TGTGCCAGCAGCTGTAACAGGGAGAGAGATACTGAAGCTTTCTTT. Protein: CASSCNRERDTEAFF.

The V gene is TRBV4-1, the J gene TRBJ1-3; tentative D call: TRBD1 (6 bases). Germline V gene data show CDR1 as MGHRA and CDR2 as YSYEKL. This CDR3 has 14 amino acids. V shed 4 bases and J shed 2 bases, with 9 bases lying between them. The CDR3, as DNA: TGCGCCAGCAGCCTCGACAGGCCTGGAAACACCATATATTTT. Its translation is CASSLDRPGNTIYF.

V and J are TRBV4-2 and TRBJ2-1; D gene uncertain. Trimming stripped 8 bases from V and 9 bases from J, with 14 bases between. This CDR3 contains 12 residues. The germline gives CDR1 LGHNA, CDR2 YNFKEQ. Here the CDR3 DNA reads TGTGCCAGCGGGTCAGGAATGGTTGAGCAGTTCTTC. Its translation is CASGSGMVEQFF.

V usage is TRBV12-3 or TRBV12-4 and J usage is TRBJ1-2; TRBD1 agrees at 7 bases. J was trimmed by 8 bases and V by 3 bases; bases with no gene match: 6. There are 13 residues in the CDR3. The CDR3 DNA is TGTGCCAGCAGTTTTATAGGGGGCCGGGGCTACACCTTC. Protein: CASSFIGGRGYTF.

This clonotype appeared a few times. V usage is TRBV29-1 and J usage is TRBJ2-3; the D is unclear. The CDR3 has 13 amino acids. Germline assignment: CDR1 SQVTM and CDR2 ANQGSEA. V was pared by 6 bases and J by 0 bases, with 10 bases between. The CDR3 bases are TGCAGCGTCCCGTCAGCCAGCACAGATACGCAGTATTTT. It is translated as CSVPSASTDTQYF.

The J gene is TRBJ2-2, the V gene TRBV5-1; D gene uncertain. V lost 4 bases and J lost 0, with 13 bases in between. Germline-derived CDR1 and CDR2 are SGHRS and YFSETQ. The CDR3 is made up of 16 amino acids. Here the CDR3 reads CASSDGRGSNTGELFF. CDR3 nucleotide sequence: TGCGCCAGCAGCGACGGCCGAGGCTCGAACACCGGGGAGCTGTTTTTT. Based on the CDR3 plus reference TRBV5-1 and TRBJ2-2, the full variable domain is KAGVTQTPRYLIKTRGQQVTLSCSPISGHRSVSWYQQTPGQGLQFLFEYFSETQRNKGNFPGRFSGRQFSNSRSEMNVSTLELGDSALYLCASSDGRGSNTGELFFGEGSRLTVL.

This chain connects TRBV4-2 to TRBJ2-5, with TRBD1 matching 7 bases. V was pared by 4 bases and J by 4 bases, with 6 bases of the junction left unmatched. The CDR3 runs to 14 residues. Germline loops: CDR1 LGHNA, CDR2 YNFKEQ. The CDR3 bases are TGTGCCAGCAGCCCCGGACAGGAACCAGAGACCCAGTACTTC. Its protein product is CASSPGQEPETQYF.

This clonotype was detected many times. The chain recombines TRBV29-1 with TRBJ1-4; 7 bases line up with TRBD1. The CDR3 spans 14 residues. Trimming at V came to 6 bases and at J to 0 bases, leaving 4 bases not matched to a gene. The V gene's germline CDR1 is SQVTM and CDR2 ANQGSEA. The DNA of the CDR3 is TGCAGCGTCCGAGACAGGGCAACTAATGAAAAACTGTTTTTT. It codes for CSVRDRATNEKLFF.

The chain couples TRBV7-9 to TRBJ2-5, with D tentatively TRBD1 (7 bases). Germline V CDR1 and CDR2: SEHNR, FQNEAQ (reference sequence). Trimming cost V 8 bases and J 4 bases, with 17 bases left between them. CDR3 length: 14 amino acids. The CDR3 nucleotides are TGTGCCAGCCACAGGCTGGAGGGGGCAGAGACCCAGTACTTC. Translated: CASHRLEGAETQYF.

Only a few counts were recorded for this clonotype. The chain employs TRBV5-5 and TRBJ2-1, with D perhaps assigned TRBD1 or TRBD2 (5 bases each). Germline V gene sequence: CDR1 SGHKS, CDR2 YYEKEE (reference sequence). The CDR3 spans 14 residues. V dropped 0 bases and J dropped 8 bases, with 12 bases sitting between them. CDR3 residues: CASSLGSGGYEQFF. Written as DNA, the CDR3 is TGTGCCAGCAGCTTGGGTAGTGGGGGATATGAGCAGTTCTTC.

CDR3 nucleotide sequence: TGCAGCGTTGAACCCCAAGAGAGACCCGGGGAGCTGTTTTTT. The encoded protein is CSVEPQERPGELFF. The genes are TRBV29-1 and TRBJ2-2, with unresolved D. CDR1 is SQVTM, CDR2 ANQGSEA, per germline. The CDR3 has 14 amino acids. V dropped 2 bases and J dropped 6 bases, with 13 bases sitting between them.

V and J are TRBV24-1 and TRBJ1-5; D call uncertain. This CDR3 spans 13 amino acids. V lost 8 bases and J 7 bases, leaving 14 bases between the germline ends. CDR1 is KGHDR, CDR2 SFDVKD, per germline. CDR3 DNA sequence: TGTGCCACCATAGAGATTCCGGGGCAGCCCCAGCATTTT. Residues: CATIEIPGQPQHF.

This chain uses TRBV5-1 with TRBJ1-2; maybe TRBD1 (6 bases). In germline, CDR1 is SGHRS, CDR2 YFSETQ. V gave up 0 bases and J gave up 3 bases, with 15 bases separating them. The CDR3 totals 16 residues. Here the CDR3 DNA reads TGCGCCAGCAGCTTGGTAGGGGGGGCGCTTGACTATGGCTACACCTTC. The encoded protein is CASSLVGGALDYGYTF.

The chain combines TRBV29-1 with TRBJ1-1; possibly TRBD1 for D (5 bases). The length of the CDR3 is 14 residues. V was trimmed by 4 bases and J by 5 bases, leaving 17 bases between them. Germline CDR1 is SQVTM and CDR2 is ANQGSEA. The chain's CDR3 is CSVVGFRGDTEAFF. CDR3 coding DNA: TGCAGCGTTGTGGGGTTTAGGGGAGATACTGAAGCTTTCTTT.

A few counts support this clonotype. In DNA form, the CDR3 reads TGTGCCAGCAGCCCCCCCCGTCAGGACAGTCCCTTCTCTGGAAACACCATATATTTT. Its protein product is CASSPPRQDSPFSGNTIYF. The rearrangement uses TRBV7-9 and TRBJ1-3; a possible D gene is TRBD1 (6 bases). V dropped 5 bases and J dropped 0 bases, with 23 bases sitting between them. Germline V gene data show CDR1 as SEHNR and CDR2 as FQNEAQ (reference sequence). The CDR3 spans 19 residues. Full variable domain (remainder filled in from reference TRBV7-9 and TRBJ1-3): DTGVSQNPRHKITKRGQNVTFRCDPISEHNRLYWYRQTLGQGPEFLTYFQNEAQLEKSRLLSDRFSAERPKGSFSTLEIQRTEQGDSAMYLCASSPPRQDSPFSGNTIYFGEGSWLTVV.

This chain uses TRBV12-3 or TRBV12-4 with TRBJ1-5; tentatively, D is TRBD1 (6 bases). V was shortened by 6 bases and J by 6 bases, with 18 bases between the two germline ends. CDR3 length: 15 amino acids. Here the CDR3 reads CASSRTEDRRQPQHF. The DNA of the CDR3 is TGTGCCAGCAGCAGGACAGAGGATCGTCGTCAGCCCCAGCATTTT.

This clonotype has only a few counts. The V gene is TRBV29-1, the J gene TRBJ2-1, with 7 bases identical to TRBD2. The ends lost 4 bases at V and 2 bases at J; junction bases unmatched: 5. This CDR3 has 14 residues. Germline values: CDR1 SQVTM, CDR2 ANQGSEA. The CDR3 is CSVGGGSTYNEQFF. The CDR3 DNA follows: TGCAGCGTTGGGGGCGGGAGTACCTACAATGAGCAGTTCTTC.

This clonotype appeared a few times. This chain connects TRBV29-1 to TRBJ2-1, with a weak D call TRBD2 (7 bases). Germline values: CDR1 SQVTM, CDR2 ANQGSEA. The CDR3 runs to 13 residues. The V end lost 4 bases, the J end lost 8 bases, and 15 bases lay between the germline ends. The CDR3 here is CSVVRGASDEQFF. Written as DNA, the CDR3 is TGCAGCGTTGTTCGGGGGGCCTCGGATGAGCAGTTCTTC.

The CDR3 is CASTEGTANTGELFF. Written as DNA, the CDR3 is TGCGCCAGCACCGAAGGGACAGCCAACACCGGGGAGCTGTTTTTT. The rearrangement links TRBV4-1 to TRBJ2-2; TRBD1 matches 7 bases. Germline CDR1 and CDR2: MGHRA and YSYEKL. V lost 7 bases and J lost 2; bases outside the gene matches: 7. The CDR3 has 15 amino acids.

There are a few counts of this clonotype. The J gene is TRBJ2-7, the V gene TRBV27, with 10 bases lining up with TRBD2. The germline gives CDR1 MNHEY, CDR2 SMNVEV (reference sequence). V lost 5 bases and J lost 1; bases outside the gene matches: 11. The CDR3 is 17 residues long. This CDR3 is CASSPRVAGGLSYEQYF. The CDR3 nucleotides read TGTGCCAGCAGTCCCCGAGTAGCGGGGGGTTTGTCCTACGAGCAGTACTTC.

This chain connects TRBV4-3 to TRBJ2-3; D is ambiguous. This CDR3 comprises 16 residues. Trimming took off 0 bases at V and 2 bases at J, with 12 bases between the two ends. Germline CDR1 and CDR2: LGHNA and YSLEER. The CDR3 coding sequence is TGCGCCAGCAGCCAAGATCTCGCGTCCGTCACAGATACGCAGTATTTT. It is translated as CASSQDLASVTDTQYF.

This clonotype showed up just a few times. The chain is built from TRBV29-1 and TRBJ2-7; 9 nucleotides agree with TRBD2. Germline-derived CDR1 and CDR2 are SQVTM and ANQGSEA. V shed 6 bases and J 2 bases; nucleotides not matched to a gene: 8. The CDR3 has 14 residues. The CDR3 DNA sequence: TGCAGCGTAAAAGCGGGGGGTTTAACCTACGAGCAGTACTTC. Translated, it gives CSVKAGGLTYEQYF.

A few counts support this clonotype. The V and J genes are TRBV7-9 and TRBJ1-6; 7 bases line up with TRBD1. Germline CDR1 is SEHNR and CDR2 is FQNEAQ (reference sequence). With V trimmed by 0 bases and J by 6 bases, 8 bases remained unmatched. The CDR3 has 17 amino acids. The CDR3 reads CASSLARGGAGNSPLHF. CDR3 in DNA: TGTGCCAGCAGCTTAGCCAGAGGGGGCGCCGGTAATTCACCCCTCCACTTT.

The chain uses TRBV3-1 and TRBJ2-1; D is unclear. This CDR3 has 15 amino acids. Germline V lookup: CDR1 LGHDT, CDR2 YNNKEL (reference sequence). V was cut by 4 bases and J by 5 bases, with 15 bases left in between. CDR3 coding DNA: TGTGCCAGCAGCCCCCCCTCGATAGTTAACAATGAGCAGTTCTTC. Translation gives CASSPPSIVNNEQFF.